This T cell receptor beta chain was profiled in a study of shared clonotypes between healthy human individuals. The CDR3 runs to 14 residues. Looked up from germline, CDR1 is SGHAT and CDR2 is FQNNGV. Note on this clone: One end of the junction is discordant with germline, which a read error may explain.

Each sorted subset replicate got 200 ng genomic DNA, tens of thousands of genomes. This table comes from immunoSEQ multiplex PCR, and its TCRdb copy is limited to in-frame clones, with some not included. Here the sample spans roughly 660,000 clones, around 90% being singletons. The rearrangement joins TRBV11-2 to TRBJ2-1; tentative D call: TRBD2 (6 bases). Sequencing used memory CD8+ T cells from PBMCs. The subset: CD45RO+ cells pooled with CCR7-negative TemRA cells. This TCR derives from a man between 18 and 29 years old in good health. Some clones in this sample may be carry-over from other donors' samples. The CDR3: CASRPRGSSNEQFF. CDR3 coding DNA: TGTGCCAGCAGGCCCCGGGGGTCCTCCAATGAGCAGTTCTTC.